The sequence of this T cell receptor (beta chain) was determined in a study of lymphopenia after photon versus proton radiotherapy. Study findings and constraints: Better survival with proton therapy was suggested as possible, not demonstrated. Under photons, naive T cells and diversity fell while effector/memory populations rose. Oligoclonal CD8+ Temra expansion after nadir drove photon patients' diversity drop. A bigger post-nadir fall in TCR diversity correlated inversely with survival time in deceased patients.

Turning to this clone: The target antigen is unknown. The same CDR3 arises from other DNA sequences in this sample as well.

Only in-frame clones appear in the TCRdb table, and some are missing; sequencing was by immunoSEQ multiplex PCR. The table shows 20,000 to 30,000 clones, with over 80% occurring only once. Trimming pared 0 bases from V and 6 bases from J, leaving 14 bases between. This CDR3 is built from 16 residues. Germline CDR1 reads LGHNA; CDR2 reads YSLEER. The sample consisted of peripheral blood, taken from a patient treated with proton-based radiotherapy. The rearrangement uses TRBV4-3 and TRBJ2-2; unclear D gene. The receptor was isolated from an older woman with pancreatic cancer. CDR3 nucleotide sequence: TGCGCCAGCAGCCAAGAAGGGCAGGCGCTCGCCGGGGAGCTGTTTTTT. As protein: CASSQEGQALAGELFF.